These 14 T cell receptor beta chains were sequenced from one sample in a study of blood T cell repertoires in COVID-19. TCRdb keeps only in-frame clones here, not all; method: immunoSEQ multiplex PCR. The top ten hold around 20% of the sample, which has 70,000 or so clones, 87% seen once. Sequenced: peripheral blood. Source of these receptors: a woman older than 75 with acute or convalescent COVID-19.

The V gene is TRBV29-1, the J gene TRBJ2-2, with a tentative D call TRBD2 (6 bases). The V gene lost 4 bases and the J gene lost 0 bases, with 12 bases spanning the gap. Looked up from germline, CDR1 is SQVTM and CDR2 is ANQGSEA. The CDR3 contains 15 residues. The CDR3 region is CSVVGAGSNTGELFF. In nucleotides, the CDR3 is TGCAGCGTTGTGGGTGCGGGGTCGAACACCGGGGAGCTGTTTTTT.

The V call is TRBV28, the J call TRBJ1-5; 8 positions match TRBD1. CDR3 length: 16 amino acids. Trimming took 6 bases from V and 4 from J; bases not matched to a gene: 11. Germline CDR1 is MDHEN and CDR2 is SYDVKM. The CDR3 spells CASRRGTGGRNQPQHF. The CDR3 DNA reads TGTGCCAGCAGACGTGGGACAGGAGGAAGGAATCAGCCCCAGCATTTT.

The rearrangement links TRBV30 to TRBJ1-1; possible D gene TRBD1, 6 bases. Trimming stripped 2 bases from V and 6 bases from J, with 16 bases between. CDR1 GTSNPN and CDR2 SVGIG come from the germline V gene (reference sequence). CDR3 length: 14 residues. CDR3 residues: CAWSSGNRDAEAFF. The CDR3 bases are TGTGCCTGGAGTTCAGGAAACAGGGATGCTGAAGCTTTCTTT. The entire variable domain, with the rest obtained from reference TRBV30 and TRBJ1-1, is as follows: SQTIHQWPATLVQPVGSPLSLECTVEGTSNPNLYWYRQAAGRGLQLLFYSVGIGQISSEVPQNLSASRPQDRQFILSSKKLLLSDSGFYLCAWSSGNRDAEAFFGQGTRLTVV.

The chain is built from TRBV5-1 and TRBJ2-5; D not certain. Between the trimmed V and J ends, which lost 4 bases and 4 bases, there was a span of 23 bases. Germline assignment: CDR1 SGHRS and CDR2 YFSETQ. CDR3 size: 17 residues. In nucleotides, the CDR3 is TGCGCCAGCAGCGTGGGCCAACACAGAGCCCAAGGAGAGACCCAGTACTTC. This gives the protein CASSVGQHRAQGETQYF.

The chain recombines TRBV27 with TRBJ2-7, with a tentative D call TRBD1 (5 bases). Germline lookup yields CDR1 MNHEY and CDR2 SMNVEV (reference sequence). The CDR3 extends over 14 amino acids. Trimming pared 6 bases from V and 2 bases from J, leaving 14 bases between. The CDR3 spells CASRRDSLAYEQYF. The CDR3 nucleotides are TGTGCCAGCAGACGTGACAGTTTAGCCTACGAGCAGTACTTC.

The gene calls are TRBV6-5 and TRBJ2-1; the D is unclear. The length of the CDR3 is 16 residues. CDR1 MNHEY and CDR2 SVGAGI come from the germline V gene. V was pared by 2 bases and J by 0 bases, with 11 bases between. CDR3 sequence (DNA): TGTGCCAGCAGTTACAATACTGCTAGCTCCTACAATGAGCAGTTCTTC. Protein product: CASSYNTASSYNEQFF.

The chain couples TRBV5-6 to TRBJ1-2, with D hard to call. CDR3 length equals 13 residues. The V gene lost 6 bases and the J gene lost 0 bases, with 9 bases spanning the gap. Germline lookup yields CDR1 SGHDT and CDR2 YYEEEE. For the CDR3, the DNA is TGTGCCAGCACCCTAGGAGCTAACTATGGCTACACCTTC. Encoded protein: CASTLGANYGYTF.

The chain employs TRBV10-3 and TRBJ2-3; 15 bases are a match to TRBD2. The CDR3 is 17 amino acids. Losses at the gene ends were 6 bases for V and 2 bases for J; bases not matched to a gene: 6. CDR1 ENHRY and CDR2 SYGVKD come from the germline V gene. Here the CDR3 DNA reads TGTGCCATCAGCCCCGGACTAGCGGGGGGGAACACAGATACGCAGTATTTT. Its translation is CAISPGLAGGNTDTQYF.

The chain recombines TRBV3-1 (or the pseudogene TRBV3-2) with TRBJ2-1, with D maybe TRBD2 (6 bases). Trimming took off 0 bases at V and 9 bases at J, with 12 bases between the two ends. CDR3 length equals 14 residues. Per the germline V gene, CDR1 is LGHDT and CDR2 is YNNKEL (reference sequence). CDR3 sequence (DNA): TGTGCCAGCAGCCAAGACCCTAGGCGGGGTGAGCAGTTCTTC. This sequence encodes CASSQDPRRGEQFF.

The V call is TRBV3-1 (or the pseudogene TRBV3-2), the J call TRBJ1-2, with 7 bases matching TRBD1. This CDR3 contains 13 residues. Trimming at V came to 4 bases and at J to 1 base, leaving 0 bases not matched to a gene. The germline V gene has CDR1 LGHDT and CDR2 YNNKEL (reference sequence). In DNA form, the CDR3 reads TGTGCCAGCAGCCGGGACAGTAACTATGGCTACACCTTC. This encodes CASSRDSNYGYTF.

The chain couples TRBV24-1 to TRBJ2-3; 8 bases align to TRBD2. Germline CDR1 is KGHDR and CDR2 is SFDVKD. The V gene end was trimmed by 1 base and the J gene end by 2 bases; junction bases not matched to a gene: 4. The CDR3 extends over 16 amino acids. CDR3 bases: TGTGCCACCAGTGATTTTCTAGCGGGCACCACAGATACGCAGTATTTT. Amino acid sequence: CATSDFLAGTTDTQYF.

This rearrangement joins TRBV3-1 (or the pseudogene TRBV3-2) to TRBJ2-5; 9 bases map to TRBD1. Germline values: CDR1 LGHDT, CDR2 YNNKEL (reference sequence). With V trimmed by 4 bases and J by 4 bases, 16 bases remained unmatched. This CDR3 spans 18 amino acids. CDR3 sequence reads: CASSRATGGMRGGETQYF. In DNA form, the CDR3 reads TGTGCCAGCAGCCGGGCGACAGGGGGAATGCGGGGTGGAGAGACCCAGTACTTC.

This chain links TRBV7-3 with TRBJ2-6, with 8 bases lining up with TRBD2. The CDR3 extends over 16 amino acids. Germline CDR1 is SGHTA and CDR2 is FQGTGA. V lost 5 bases to trimming and J lost 2 bases; unmatched junction nucleotides: 5. CDR3 region: CASSPPGGAGANVLTF. Here the CDR3 DNA reads TGTGCCAGCAGCCCTCCCGGGGGGGCTGGGGCCAACGTCCTGACTTTC.

The J gene is TRBJ2-3, the V gene TRBV6-2 or TRBV6-3; 11 positions agree with TRBD2. Per germline, CDR1 MNHEY and CDR2 SVGEGT. The V gene end was trimmed by 0 bases and the J gene end by 6 bases; junction bases not matched to a gene: 5. The CDR3 has 16 amino acids. CDR3 coding DNA: TGTGCCAGCAGTTACTCACTAGCGGGAGTTGGGGATACGCAGTATTTT. Amino acids: CASSYSLAGVGDTQYF.